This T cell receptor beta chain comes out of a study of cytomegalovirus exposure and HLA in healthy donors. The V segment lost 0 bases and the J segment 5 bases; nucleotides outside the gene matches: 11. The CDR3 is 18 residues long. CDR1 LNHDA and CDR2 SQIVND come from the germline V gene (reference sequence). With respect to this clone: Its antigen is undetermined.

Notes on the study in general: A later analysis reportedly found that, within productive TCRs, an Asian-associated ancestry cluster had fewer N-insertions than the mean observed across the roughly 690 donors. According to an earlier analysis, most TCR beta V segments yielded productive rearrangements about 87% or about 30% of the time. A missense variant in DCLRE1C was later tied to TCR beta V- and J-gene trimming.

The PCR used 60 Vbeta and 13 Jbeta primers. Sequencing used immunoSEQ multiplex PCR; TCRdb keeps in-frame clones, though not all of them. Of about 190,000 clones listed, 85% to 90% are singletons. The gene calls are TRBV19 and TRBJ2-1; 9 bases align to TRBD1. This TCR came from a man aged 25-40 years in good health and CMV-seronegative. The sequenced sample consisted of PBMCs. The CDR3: CASSIDNRGTGSNNEQFF. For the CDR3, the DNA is TGTGCCAGTAGTATAGATAATAGAGGGACAGGGAGTAACAATGAGCAGTTCTTC. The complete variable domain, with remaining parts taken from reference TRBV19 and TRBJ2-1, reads DGGITQSPKYLFRKEGQNVTLSCEQNLNHDAMYWYRQDPGQGLRLIYYSQIVNDFQKGDIAEGYSVSREKKESFPLTVTSAQKNPTAFYLCASSIDNRGTGSNNEQFFGPGTRLTVL.